Below are 20 T cell receptor beta chains sequenced from a single sample in a study of blood T cell repertoires in COVID-19. Repertoires were generated with immunoSEQ multiplex PCR, while TCRdb's copy carries only in-frame clones and drops some. The data contain 140,000 to 150,000 clones, 87% of them singletons. The sequencing sample was made of PBMCs or T cells enriched from blood (not recorded which). The receptors were sampled from a man in his 60s who had recovered from COVID-19.

The rearrangement joins TRBV11-3 to TRBJ2-2; a possible D gene is TRBD1 (6 bases). Germline CDR1 SGHNT, CDR2 YENEEA. Trimming cost V 1 base and J 5 bases, with 8 bases left between them. The CDR3 is 14 amino acids. The CDR3 nucleotides read TGTGCCAGCAGCTTAGCAAGGGGGACCGGGGAGCTGTTTTTT. It encodes CASSLARGTGELFF.

The gene calls are TRBV4-1 and TRBJ1-5; D is unresolved. V dropped 0 bases and J dropped 2 bases, with 11 bases sitting between them. The CDR3 has 16 residues. The germline V gene has CDR1 MGHRA and CDR2 YSYEKL. CDR3 amino acids: CASSQDEWARNQPQHF. The DNA for the CDR3 is TGCGCCAGCAGCCAAGATGAGTGGGCCCGCAATCAGCCCCAGCATTTT.

This chain links TRBV7-8 with TRBJ2-7; D might be TRBD1 (6 bases). The CDR3 spans 16 residues. Looked up from germline, CDR1 is SGHVS and CDR2 is FQNEAQ. V gave up 5 bases and J gave up 2 bases, with 19 bases separating them. CDR3 sequence reads: CASSPRPGHRTYEQYF. The CDR3 DNA follows: TGTGCCAGCAGCCCAAGACCGGGACACCGAACCTACGAGCAGTACTTC. Variable domain in full (rest from reference TRBV7-8 and TRBJ2-7): GAGVSQSPRYKVAKRGQDVALRCDPISGHVSLFWYQQALGQGPEFLTYFQNEAQLDKSGLPSDRFFAERPEGSVSTLKIQRTQQEDSAVYLCASSPRPGHRTYEQYFGPGTRLTVT.

This chain uses TRBV5-4 with TRBJ2-7; D remains unclear. The germline CDR1 and CDR2 sequences are SGHNT and YYREEE (reference sequence). Trimming removed 3 bases from V and 7 bases from J, with 17 bases in between. The CDR3 is made up of 14 amino acids. The CDR3 coding sequence is TGTGCCAGCAGCTCCAAGTCAACCTCGGAGGAGCAGTACTTC. This codes for CASSSKSTSEEQYF. The variable domain in full, with the rest retrieved from reference TRBV5-4 and TRBJ2-7, is ETGVTQSPTHLIKTRGQQVTLRCSSQSGHNTVSWYQQALGQGPQFIFQYYREEENGRGNFPPRFSGLQFPNYSSELNVNALELDDSALYLCASSSKSTSEEQYFGPGTRLTVT.

The rearrangement links TRBV7-7 to TRBJ2-1; TRBD2 is a possible D gene (6 bases). With 5 bases removed from V and 6 bases from J, the gap between germline ends came to 14 bases. The CDR3 extends over 14 amino acids. Germline assignment: CDR1 SSHAT and CDR2 FNYEAQ (reference sequence). The CDR3 sequence: CASSPAGLTNEQFF. In DNA form, the CDR3 reads TGTGCCAGCAGCCCTGCGGGATTGACCAATGAGCAGTTCTTC.

The chain links TRBV6-5 to TRBJ1-4; D remains unclear. CDR1 is MNHEY and CDR2 is SVGAGI in the germline V gene. Trimming took 0 bases from V and 8 from J, leaving 4 bases between them. The CDR3 sequence is 12 residues long. CDR3 loop: CASSYSGEKLFF. DNA for the CDR3: TGTGCCAGCAGTTACTCGGGCGAAAAACTGTTTTTT.

The rearrangement links TRBV5-5 to TRBJ1-5; D ambiguous. This CDR3 comprises 13 residues. Trimming removed 3 bases from V and 3 bases from J, with 7 bases in between. CDR1 SGHKS and CDR2 YYEKEE come from the germline V gene (reference sequence). DNA for the CDR3: TGTGCCAGCAGCTCGTATTACAATCAGCCCCAGCATTTT. Translation: CASSSYYNQPQHF.

This chain joins TRBV30 and TRBJ2-3; the match to TRBD1 covers 9 bases. CDR3 size: 15 residues. V was clipped by 3 bases and J by 3 bases; unmatched bases: 7. Germline V gene sequence: CDR1 GTSNPN, CDR2 SVGIG (reference sequence). The CDR3 here is CAWSPTGGSTDTQYF. CDR3 DNA: TGTGCCTGGAGCCCCACAGGGGGCTCGACAGATACGCAGTATTTT.

Of note for this clone: Other DNA variants within this sample encode the same CDR3. The CDR3: CASSYSGGAGQPQHF. DNA of the CDR3: TGTGCCAGCAGTTACTCTGGGGGGGCCGGGCAGCCCCAGCATTTT. The V gene is TRBV6-5, the J gene TRBJ1-5, with a possible D match to TRBD1 (6 bases). Germline CDR1 is MNHEY and CDR2 is SVGAGI. The germline V and J ends were trimmed by 0 bases and 7 bases, with 13 bases remaining between them. This CDR3 region has 15 residues.

This chain uses TRBV24-1 with TRBJ2-5; TRBD2 might be the D (6 bases). This CDR3 is built from 16 residues. CDR1 is KGHDR and CDR2 is SFDVKD in the germline V gene. With 1 base removed from V and 4 bases from J, the gap between germline ends came to 15 bases. CDR3: CATSDFSGVKGETQYF. The CDR3 nucleotides are TGTGCCACCAGTGATTTTTCGGGGGTTAAGGGAGAGACCCAGTACTTC.

This clone was picked up one time. This chain joins TRBV6-5 and TRBJ2-7; TRBD1 aligns across 8 bases. After removal of 6 bases from V and 5 bases from J, the junction contained 9 bases not matched to a gene. The CDR3 is 14 residues long. Germline V CDR1 and CDR2: MNHEY, SVGAGI. CDR3 region: CASRPTGGRDEQYF. Here the CDR3 DNA reads TGTGCCAGCAGACCTACAGGGGGTCGCGACGAGCAGTACTTC.

The rearrangement joins TRBV28 to TRBJ2-7; perhaps TRBD1 as D (6 bases). The CDR3 spans 12 residues. CDR1 is MDHEN, CDR2 SYDVKM, per germline. V lost 7 bases and J 6 bases, leaving 13 bases between the germline ends. CDR3 DNA: TGTGCCAGCACTTCCGGGACACGCGAGCAGTACTTC. Translating it yields CASTSGTREQYF.

The genes are TRBV2 and TRBJ2-7, with TRBD1 as a possible D gene (5 bases). Germline values: CDR1 SNHLY, CDR2 FYNNEI. The CDR3 is made up of 13 amino acids. Deletions cut 4 bases from V and 1 base from J, with 8 bases between. The CDR3 DNA follows: TGTGCCAGCAGTGTTGGACAATCCTACGAGCAGTACTTC. Its translation is CASSVGQSYEQYF.

This clone has just one count. V is TRBV19 and J is TRBJ1-2; 8 bases map to TRBD1. This CDR3 has 18 residues. The germline V gene encodes CDR1 LNHDA and CDR2 SQIVND (reference sequence). With V trimmed by 10 bases and J by 7 bases, 26 bases remained unmatched. CDR3 nucleotide sequence: TGTGCCACCTCTAGAGGGGGAAGGGGACAGGCTATTTTACGTGGCTACACCTTC. It specifies CATSRGGRGQAILRGYTF.

This clone was counted once. The V and J genes are TRBV30 and TRBJ1-1, with TRBD1 matching 7 bases. Unmatched junction bases numbered 10, after V lost 1 base and J lost 11 bases. CDR1 and CDR2 from the germline V gene are GTSNPN and SVGIG (reference sequence). This CDR3 spans 13 amino acids. CDR3 sequence: CAWSGGGAMEAFF. The CDR3, as DNA: TGTGCCTGGAGTGGAGGGGGCGCGATGGAGGCTTTCTTT.

The V and J genes are TRBV6-5 and TRBJ2-7; TRBD1 aligns across 7 bases. V lost 2 bases and J lost 3; bases outside the gene matches: 7. This CDR3 comprises 15 residues. Per germline, CDR1 MNHEY and CDR2 SVGAGI. CDR3 protein: CASSYRGQRNYEQYF. The CDR3 bases are TGTGCCAGCAGTTACCGGGGACAGCGGAACTACGAGCAGTACTTC.

This clone occurred a few times. The genes are TRBV29-1 and TRBJ2-7, with D possibly TRBD1 on 6 matching bases. Germline V gene lookup returns CDR1 SQVTM and CDR2 ANQGSEA. Trimming cost V 7 bases and J 1 base, with 11 bases left between them. The CDR3 is 12 residues long. CDR3 loop: CSGTRGSYEQYF. CDR3 DNA sequence: TGCAGCGGAACCAGGGGATCCTACGAGCAGTACTTC.

The rearrangement links TRBV20-1 to TRBJ1-5; weak D call: TRBD1 (6 bases). Trimming took off 3 bases at V and 1 base at J, with 13 bases between the two ends. From germline, CDR1 is DFQATT and CDR2 SNEGSKA (reference sequence). The CDR3 sequence is 15 residues long. DNA of the CDR3: TGCAGTGCTAGTCGCCCGGGACACAGCAATCAGCCCCAGCATTTT. Translating gives CSASRPGHSNQPQHF.

This clone came up a few times. This chain joins TRBV5-5 and TRBJ2-7, with 9 bases lining up with TRBD1. CDR3 length: 15 residues. V trimming: 2 bases; J trimming: 4 bases; junction bases outside the gene matches: 7. CDR1 and CDR2 (germline): SGHKS, YYEKEE (reference sequence). CDR3 protein: CASSFRTGDLYEQYF. The CDR3 coding sequence is TGTGCCAGCAGCTTCAGGACAGGGGATTTGTACGAGCAGTACTTC.

The chain couples TRBV6-5 to TRBJ2-7; D is perhaps TRBD1 (5 bases). Deletions cut 7 bases from V and 4 bases from J, with 8 bases between. This CDR3 comprises 11 residues. The germline V gene encodes CDR1 MNHEY and CDR2 SVGAGI. CDR3 nucleotide sequence: TGTGCCAGCACGACAGATTACGAGCAGTACTTC. This gives the protein CASTTDYEQYF.